Listed below are T cell receptor beta chains from one sample, sequenced in a study of human versus mouse CDR3 diversity and MHC coevolution. Clones were read by immunoSEQ multiplex PCR, and TCRdb kept only the in-frame ones, dropping some. This table has 45,000 to 75,000 clones, over 90% appearing once. Material: naive CD4+ T cells from blood. These TCRs come from a person in their sixties in good health. CDR3s leave out the opening cysteine and the closing phenylalanine or tryptophan. Part of the rows lack a size; the others show once, few, many or a class for expanded clones.

clone size: -
J gene: TRBJ2-7
CDR3 length: 14
V gene: TRBV7-2
CDR3 protein: ASSLTSGTSSYEQY

clone size: -
J gene: TRBJ2-7
CDR3 length: 12
V gene: TRBV6-5
CDR3 protein: ASSYGQGTYEQY

clone size: -
J gene: TRBJ2-2
CDR3 length: 16
V gene: TRBV5-6
CDR3 protein: ASSWRGLAGGGTGELF

clone size: -
J gene: TRBJ2-3
CDR3 length: 13
V gene: TRBV5-8
CDR3 protein: ASSLGTSGTDTQY

clone size: -
J gene: TRBJ1-3
CDR3 length: 14
V gene: TRBV30
CDR3 protein: AWSPHRRPGGNTIY

clone size: -
J gene: TRBJ1-2
CDR3 length: 14
V gene: TRBV18
CDR3 protein: ASSPRSSGQNYGYT

clone size: -
J gene: TRBJ1-2
CDR3 length: 13
V gene: TRBV28
CDR3 protein: ASSTGQGAFYGYT

clone size: -
J gene: TRBJ2-3
CDR3 length: 14
V gene: TRBV27
CDR3 protein: ASSPRLAESTDTQY

clone size: once
J gene: TRBJ2-1
CDR3 length: 13
V gene: TRBV6-1
CDR3 protein: ASSSGQGIYNEQF

clone size: -
J gene: TRBJ2-7
CDR3 length: 11
V gene: TRBV6-5
CDR3 protein: ASNAGLYYEQY

clone size: -
J gene: TRBJ2-1
CDR3 length: 10
V gene: TRBV10-3
CDR3 protein: AIDGGTNEQF

clone size: -
J gene: TRBJ1-1
CDR3 length: 14
V gene: TRBV11-2
CDR3 protein: ASSLGGGTGYTEAF

clone size: -
J gene: TRBJ1-3
CDR3 length: 11
V gene: TRBV29-1
CDR3 protein: SVGGSSGNTIY

clone size: -
J gene: TRBJ1-4
CDR3 length: 12
V gene: TRBV7-8
CDR3 protein: ASSMTGPGEKLF

clone size: medium-sized
J gene: TRBJ2-1
CDR3 length: 10
V gene: TRBV27
CDR3 protein: ASKTSGRKQF

clone size: -
J gene: TRBJ2-2
CDR3 length: 13
V gene: TRBV7-9
CDR3 protein: ASSRGGGSTGELF

clone size: -
J gene: TRBJ1-4
CDR3 length: 12
V gene: TRBV2
CDR3 protein: ASNIWALNEKLF

clone size: -
J gene: TRBJ2-2
CDR3 length: 16
V gene: TRBV5-4
CDR3 protein: ASSAGLAGGPVTGELF

clone size: -
J gene: TRBJ1-1
CDR3 length: 14
V gene: TRBV6-5
CDR3 protein: ASSFLRGTGPAEAF

clone size: -
J gene: TRBJ2-1
CDR3 length: 14
V gene: TRBV5-4
CDR3 protein: ASSLAGAGRRDEQF

clone size: -
J gene: TRBJ2-1
CDR3 length: 12
V gene: TRBV10-3
CDR3 protein: AISESASPDEQF

clone size: -
J gene: TRBJ2-2
CDR3 length: 12
V gene: TRBV5-1
CDR3 protein: ASRWGSNTGELF

clone size: -
J gene: TRBJ2-2
CDR3 length: 11
V gene: TRBV15
CDR3 protein: ATSRGRSPQLF

clone size: -
J gene: TRBJ2-7
CDR3 length: 13
V gene: TRBV10-1
CDR3 protein: ASSETGQGYYEQY

clone size: -
J gene: TRBJ2-5
CDR3 length: 12
V gene: TRBV10-3
CDR3 protein: AIRGQGSQETQY

clone size: once
J gene: TRBJ2-1
CDR3 length: 12
V gene: TRBV11-3
CDR3 protein: ASSLGRGDNEQF

clone size: -
J gene: TRBJ2-7
CDR3 length: 17
V gene: TRBV18
CDR3 protein: ASSPRVSRPGQGSEEQY

clone size: -
J gene: TRBJ2-5
CDR3 length: 11
V gene: TRBV5-1
CDR3 protein: ASRREGPETQY

clone size: -
J gene: -
CDR3 length: 13
V gene: TRBV10-2
CDR3 protein: ASSDRAGVSYEQY

clone size: -
J gene: TRBJ2-1
CDR3 length: 16
V gene: TRBV5-1
CDR3 protein: ASSLTSGLAGVSNEQF

clone size: -
J gene: TRBJ2-4
CDR3 length: 14
V gene: TRBV5-1
CDR3 protein: ASSLAGEVAKNIQY

clone size: -
J gene: TRBJ2-7
CDR3 length: 10
V gene: TRBV29-1
CDR3 protein: SVGGEGYEQY

clone size: -
J gene: TRBJ2-3
CDR3 length: 13
V gene: TRBV9
CDR3 protein: ASSVGSSGTDTQY

clone size: -
J gene: TRBJ1-2
CDR3 length: 14
V gene: TRBV5-1
CDR3 protein: ASRYERLTDDYGYT

clone size: -
J gene: TRBJ1-1
CDR3 length: 13
V gene: TRBV19
CDR3 protein: ASAGQGGENTEAF

clone size: -
J gene: TRBJ1-1
CDR3 length: 12
V gene: TRBV6-1
CDR3 protein: ASRLSGENTEAF

clone size: -
J gene: TRBJ1-5
CDR3 length: 11
V gene: TRBV7-2
CDR3 protein: ASSPRGNQPQH

clone size: -
J gene: TRBJ2-5
CDR3 length: 14
V gene: TRBV15
CDR3 protein: ATSRDLGGFGEIQY

clone size: -
J gene: TRBJ1-1
CDR3 length: 13
V gene: TRBV5-1
CDR3 protein: ASSPRQGGITEAF

clone size: -
J gene: TRBJ2-3
CDR3 length: 16
V gene: TRBV5-1
CDR3 protein: ASSLGLAGGRNTDTQY

clone size: -
J gene: TRBJ2-1
CDR3 length: 15
V gene: TRBV19
CDR3 protein: ASSFREGHGLYNEQF

clone size: -
J gene: TRBJ2-1
CDR3 length: 12
V gene: TRBV5-6
CDR3 protein: ASSLASVYNEQF

clone size: -
J gene: TRBJ1-1
CDR3 length: 10
V gene: TRBV29-1
CDR3 protein: SVRQGNAEAF

clone size: -
J gene: TRBJ1-3
CDR3 length: 13
V gene: TRBV10-3
CDR3 protein: AISEGTLSGNTIY

clone size: -
J gene: TRBJ2-5
CDR3 length: 17
V gene: TRBV5-4
CDR3 protein: ASSLGIPASVGGQETQY

clone size: -
J gene: TRBJ2-1
CDR3 length: 13
V gene: TRBV5-4
CDR3 protein: ASSQPGLAGNEQF

clone size: -
J gene: TRBJ2-3
CDR3 length: 13
V gene: TRBV5-4
CDR3 protein: ASRYLAGGPDTQY

clone size: once
J gene: TRBJ2-7
CDR3 length: 11
V gene: TRBV6-1
CDR3 protein: ATREGGTHEQY

clone size: -
J gene: TRBJ1-5
CDR3 length: 14
V gene: TRBV18
CDR3 protein: ASSPLRTVSNQPQH

clone size: -
J gene: TRBJ2-7
CDR3 length: 12
V gene: TRBV2
CDR3 protein: ASNTRPGAYEQY

clone size: -
J gene: TRBJ2-7
CDR3 length: 13
V gene: TRBV5-1
CDR3 protein: ASSQDRPSSYEQY